These 18 T cell receptor beta chains came from one sample sequenced in a study of T cells in Graves' hyperthyroidism and ophthalmopathy. Amplified TCR beta CDR3 regions derived from RNA transcripts. The TCR CDR3 was amplified in a first-round RT-PCR using the HTBI primer set. TCRdb recomputed calls from the multiplex PCR reads with MiXCR, one row per CDR3 protein. The table has 500,000 or so distinct CDR3 sequences, 17% seen once; the top ten hold around 17%. Sequenced input: blood. The origin of the receptors is a woman younger than 30 with Graves' ophthalmopathy.

This clonotype has ten or more counts. In nucleotides, the CDR3 is TGTGCCAGCACCCCTACTAGGAGGGCCCACTATGGCTACACCTTC. Residues: CASTPTRRAHYGYTF. The rearrangement uses TRBV12-3 or TRBV12-4 and TRBJ1-2; D remains ambiguous. V lost 7 bases and J 3 bases, leaving 18 bases between the germline ends. The CDR3 totals 15 residues.

This clonotype has ten or more counts. The rearrangement uses TRBV7-9 and TRBJ1-2, with D perhaps TRBD1 (5 bases). The CDR3 covers 13 residues. Germline CDR1 is SEHNR and CDR2 is FQNEAQ (reference sequence). V lost 0 bases and J lost 4, with 6 bases in between. The CDR3 region is CASSLARAYGYTF. DNA of the CDR3: TGTGCCAGCAGCTTAGCCAGGGCCTATGGCTACACCTTC. The whole variable domain, remainder taken from reference TRBV7-9 and TRBJ1-2, is DTGVSQNPRHKITKRGQNVTFRCDPISEHNRLYWYRQTLGQGPEFLTYFQNEAQLEKSRLLSDRFSAERPKGSFSTLEIQRTEQGDSAMYLCASSLARAYGYTFGSGTRLTVV.

This clonotype was detected many times. The chain is built from TRBV19 and TRBJ2-7; 9 bases agree with TRBD2. Unmatched junction bases numbered 2, after V lost 4 bases and J lost 4 bases. The CDR3 is 13 residues long. The germline CDR1 and CDR2 sequences are LNHDA and SQIVND (reference sequence). Written as DNA, the CDR3 is TGTGCCAGTAGTACGACTAGCGGATACGAGCAGTACTTC. Amino acid sequence: CASSTTSGYEQYF.

In this sample, this clonotype turned up many times. This rearrangement joins TRBV5-1 to TRBJ2-3; maybe TRBD1 (5 bases). Trimming cost V 0 bases and J 0 bases, with 11 bases left between them. Germline CDR1 is SGHRS and CDR2 is YFSETQ. This CDR3 is 16 amino acids long. CDR3 protein: CASSLGGVSSTDTQYF. The CDR3 DNA follows: TGCGCCAGCAGCTTGGGGGGCGTCTCTAGCACAGATACGCAGTATTTT.

This clonotype was counted only a few times. CDR3 protein: CASSLQETYNEQFF. CDR3 bases: TGTGCCAGCAGCCTTCAAGAGACCTACAATGAGCAGTTCTTC. The J gene is TRBJ2-1, the V gene TRBV27, with D unclear. CDR3 length: 14 amino acids. From germline, CDR1 is MNHEY and CDR2 SMNVEV (reference sequence). The V end was cut by 6 bases, the J end by 2 bases, with 11 bases between.

This clonotype was seen repeatedly, ten times or more. V gene TRBV27 combines with J gene TRBJ2-3; possible D gene TRBD2, 5 bases. With 2 bases removed from V and 1 base from J, the gap between germline ends came to 13 bases. CDR1 and CDR2 from the germline V gene are MNHEY and SMNVEV (reference sequence). This CDR3 is 16 amino acids long. In nucleotides, the CDR3 is TGTGCCAGCAGTTTAACCGGTCCCGGGGGCACAGATACGCAGTATTTT. It encodes CASSLTGPGGTDTQYF.

The chain joins TRBV15 to TRBJ1-5; D unclear. The CDR3 spans 15 residues. Germline V CDR1 and CDR2: LNHNV, YYDKDF (reference sequence). The V gene lost 0 bases and the J gene lost 3 bases, with 9 bases spanning the gap. In nucleotides, the CDR3 is TGTGCCACCAGCAGAGATCGGCGGGTCAATCAGCCCCAGCATTTT. Its translation is CATSRDRRVNQPQHF.

This clonotype was counted ten times or more. This chain connects TRBV7-2 to TRBJ2-3; D ambiguous. CDR1 and CDR2 from the germline V gene are SGHTA and FQGNSA. Between the trimmed V and J ends, which lost 5 bases and 2 bases, there was a span of 8 bases. The CDR3 has 13 residues. DNA of the CDR3: TGTGCCAGCAGCGTCTACCTCACAGATACGCAGTATTTT. Its translation: CASSVYLTDTQYF.

This clonotype was counted a few times. The chain carries TRBV25-1 and TRBJ2-5; perhaps TRBD2 as D (6 bases). The CDR3 spans 16 residues. Germline CDR1 is MGHDK and CDR2 is SYGVNS. V gave up 2 bases and J gave up 5 bases, with 18 bases separating them. As DNA, the CDR3 is TGTGCCAGCAGTGAACTAGCGACTGACTTCAGGGAGACCCAGTACTTC. Translation: CASSELATDFRETQYF. Full variable domain (rest looked up from reference TRBV25-1 and TRBJ2-5): EADIYQTPRYLVIGTGKKITLECSQTMGHDKMYWYQQDPGMELHLIHYSYGVNSTEKGDLSSESTVSRIRTEHFPLTLESARPSHTSQYLCASSELATDFRETQYFGPGTRLLVL.

V and J are TRBV29-1 and TRBJ1-1, with 9 bases identical to TRBD1. The CDR3 sequence is 16 residues long. V lost 7 bases to trimming and J lost 1 base; unmatched junction nucleotides: 13. Germline CDR1 is SQVTM and CDR2 is ANQGSEA. CDR3 residues: CSARGTGSIGNTEAFF. The CDR3 bases are TGCAGCGCTCGTGGGACAGGGTCGATAGGGAACACTGAAGCTTTCTTT.

The rearrangement joins TRBV6-1 to TRBJ2-3, with 8 bases identical to TRBD1. The CDR3 covers 14 residues. Per germline, CDR1 MNHNS and CDR2 SASEGT. V lost 2 bases, J lost 6 bases, and 4 bases stayed unmatched. CDR3 residues: CASSEQGAPDTQYF. Here the CDR3 DNA reads TGTGCCAGCAGTGAACAGGGGGCGCCGGATACGCAGTATTTT.

V and J are TRBV27 and TRBJ1-2, with D possibly TRBD1 on 5 matching bases. Germline V gene data show CDR1 as MNHEY and CDR2 as SMNVEV (reference sequence). The CDR3 spans 14 residues. The V end lost 6 bases, the J end lost 3 bases, and 14 bases lay between the germline ends. CDR3 sequence (DNA): TGTGCCAGCAGCCATATGACAGAGCACTATGGCTACACCTTC. This codes for CASSHMTEHYGYTF.

The chain combines TRBV2 with TRBJ2-1; TRBD2 is a possible D gene (6 bases). The CDR3 is 15 amino acids. Per the germline V gene, CDR1 is SNHLY and CDR2 is FYNNEI. Trimming removed 6 bases from V and 7 bases from J, with 19 bases in between. CDR3 sequence (DNA): TGTGCCAGCAGGGGAGAGAGTGGGGACTCGAATGAGCAGTTCTTC. It yields the protein CASRGESGDSNEQFF.

The rearrangement joins TRBV6-1 to TRBJ1-1; D unresolved. This CDR3 has 12 amino acids. Germline V gene sequence: CDR1 MNHNS, CDR2 SASEGT. The V end lost 6 bases, the J end lost 2 bases, and 7 bases lay between the germline ends. CDR3 protein: CASRADNTEAFF. In nucleotides, the CDR3 is TGTGCCAGCAGAGCCGATAACACTGAAGCTTTCTTT.

The V call is TRBV3-1, the J call TRBJ1-2; no firm D call. The CDR3 has 14 amino acids. Germline V gene sequence: CDR1 LGHDT, CDR2 YNNKEL (reference sequence). Trimming took 0 bases from V and 4 from J, leaving 9 bases between them. Here the CDR3 DNA reads TGTGCCAGCAGCCAAGACCCGAATGGCTATGGCTACACCTTC. As protein: CASSQDPNGYGYTF.

This clonotype was seen at least ten times. The rearrangement uses TRBV28 and TRBJ1-2, with D maybe TRBD1 (6 bases). The CDR3 runs to 13 residues. The germline gives CDR1 MDHEN, CDR2 SYDVKM. V was clipped by 4 bases and J by 2 bases, with 8 bases between them. The CDR3 region is CASSSGANYGYTF. CDR3 coding DNA: TGTGCCAGCAGTTCAGGGGCCAACTATGGCTACACCTTC.

This clonotype was seen a handful of times. The rearrangement links TRBV5-6 to TRBJ2-5; D not resolved. In germline, CDR1 is SGHDT, CDR2 YYEEEE. V was shortened by 0 bases and J by 2 bases, with 8 bases between the two germline ends. The CDR3 sequence is 14 residues long. The CDR3, as DNA: TGTGCCAGCAGCTTGGTTGTGGAACAAGAGACCCAGTACTTC. It specifies CASSLVVEQETQYF.

CDR3 coding DNA: TGTGCCAGTAGCAATCAGGGGGCAGTAGTCTCTGAAGCTTTCTTT. Protein sequence: CASSNQGAVVSEAFF. The J gene is TRBJ1-1, the V gene TRBV19; 8 positions agree with TRBD1. The CDR3 length is 15 residues. Trimming took 6 bases from V and 6 from J; bases not matched to a gene: 12. CDR1 and CDR2 (germline): LNHDA, SQIVND (reference sequence).